A selection of T cell receptor beta chains follows, all from one sample in a study of shared clonotypes between healthy human individuals. Repertoires were generated with immunoSEQ multiplex PCR, while TCRdb's copy carries only in-frame clones and drops some. This table has roughly 2.1 million clones, more than 85% appearing once. The specimen sequenced was naive CD8+ T cells from PBMCs. These receptors all come from a man aged 18 to 30 in good health. Some clones in this sample may be carry-over from other donors' samples. The CDR3 runs from the conserved cysteine through the conserved F or W. Each record gives: J gene, D gene, V gene, clone size, CDR3 protein, CDR3 DNA. A D gene is named only where the DNA matches it firmly. A clone size is listed for some rows: how often the clone was seen (once, few, many), or a class if it is expanded.

j_gene: TRBJ2-1; d_gene: TRBD1; v_gene: TRBV10-3; abundance: NA; CDR3aa: CAISLGTGPYNEQFF; CDR3nt: TGTGCCATCAGTCTCGGGACAGGACCCTACAATGAGCAGTTCTTC
j_gene: TRBJ1-5; d_gene: NA; v_gene: TRBV7-8; abundance: NA; CDR3aa: CASSLLGASSQPQHF; CDR3nt: TGTGCCAGCAGCTTATTGGGGGCCAGCAGTCAGCCCCAGCATTTT
j_gene: TRBJ1-1; d_gene: NA; v_gene: TRBV2; abundance: NA; CDR3aa: CASSDGQGATEAFF; CDR3nt: TGTGCCAGCAGTGACGGCCAGGGTGCCACTGAAGCTTTCTTT
j_gene: TRBJ1-4; d_gene: NA; v_gene: TRBV29-1; abundance: once; CDR3aa: CSVLISDGGVKLFF; CDR3nt: TGCAGCGTCTTGATATCGGACGGGGGGGTAAAACTGTTTTTT
j_gene: TRBJ1-2; d_gene: TRBD1; v_gene: TRBV6-5; abundance: NA; CDR3aa: CASSLGGTANYGYTF; CDR3nt: TGTGCCAGCAGCTTAGGCGGGACAGCTAACTATGGCTACACCTTC
j_gene: TRBJ2-7; d_gene: TRBD2; v_gene: TRBV7-9; abundance: NA; CDR3aa: CASSLGFLAGGPSSYEQYF; CDR3nt: TGTGCCAGCAGCTTAGGTTTCCTAGCGGGAGGTCCCAGCTCCTACGAGCAGTACTTC
j_gene: TRBJ2-2; d_gene: TRBD1; v_gene: TRBV11-3; abundance: NA; CDR3aa: CASRMTGVAGELFF; CDR3nt: TGTGCCAGCAGAATGACAGGGGTAGCCGGGGAGCTGTTTTTT
j_gene: TRBJ2-5; d_gene: NA; v_gene: TRBV5-4; abundance: once; CDR3aa: CASSFWAGQETQYF; CDR3nt: TGTGCCAGCAGCTTCTGGGCGGGGCAAGAGACCCAGTACTTC
j_gene: TRBJ2-1; d_gene: NA; v_gene: TRBV27; abundance: NA; CDR3aa: CASSPLPTTSYNEQFF; CDR3nt: TGTGCCAGCAGTCCCCTCCCGACGACTAGCTACAATGAGCAGTTCTTC
j_gene: TRBJ1-1; d_gene: TRBD1; v_gene: TRBV30; abundance: NA; CDR3aa: CAWSLMRQGRTEAFF; CDR3nt: TGTGCCTGGAGTCTGATGAGACAGGGGCGCACTGAAGCTTTCTTT
j_gene: TRBJ1-4; d_gene: NA; v_gene: TRBV27; abundance: NA; CDR3aa: CASSFSGVGEKLFF; CDR3nt: TGTGCCAGCAGTTTTTCGGGCGTAGGTGAAAAACTGTTTTTT
j_gene: TRBJ2-1; d_gene: TRBD1; v_gene: TRBV7-8; abundance: NA; CDR3aa: CASSLEGDRGPGEQFF; CDR3nt: TGTGCCAGCAGCCTCGAGGGGGACAGGGGGCCTGGTGAGCAGTTCTTC
j_gene: TRBJ2-7; d_gene: NA; v_gene: TRBV6-6; abundance: NA; CDR3aa: CASSYTGSYEQYF; CDR3nt: TGTGCCAGCAGTTATACCGGGAGTTACGAGCAGTACTTC
j_gene: TRBJ2-1; d_gene: NA; v_gene: TRBV11-2; abundance: NA; CDR3aa: CASSLVRMAEEQFF; CDR3nt: TGTGCCAGCAGCTTAGTCAGAATGGCGGAGGAGCAGTTCTTC
j_gene: TRBJ2-2; d_gene: NA; v_gene: TRBV19; abundance: NA; CDR3aa: CASSPGSTVNTGELFF; CDR3nt: TGTGCCAGTAGTCCCGGATCGACAGTTAACACCGGGGAGCTGTTTTTT
j_gene: TRBJ2-7; d_gene: NA; v_gene: TRBV27; abundance: NA; CDR3aa: CASSLNGLSYEQYF; CDR3nt: TGTGCCAGCAGTTTAAATGGGCTTTCCTACGAGCAGTACTTC
j_gene: TRBJ1-2; d_gene: TRBD1; v_gene: TRBV29-1; abundance: NA; CDR3aa: CSVNRGDNYGYTF; CDR3nt: TGCAGCGTAAACAGGGGGGACAACTATGGCTACACCTTC
j_gene: TRBJ2-1; d_gene: TRBD2; v_gene: TRBV7-8; abundance: NA; CDR3aa: CASSGGLAGGYNEQFF; CDR3nt: TGTGCCAGCAGCGGGGGACTAGCGGGAGGGTATAATGAGCAGTTCTTC
j_gene: TRBJ2-1; d_gene: TRBD2; v_gene: TRBV7-7; abundance: NA; CDR3aa: CASSEKLAGGVQGEQFF; CDR3nt: TGTGCCAGCAGCGAAAAACTAGCGGGAGGGGTTCAGGGTGAGCAGTTCTTC
j_gene: TRBJ1-3; d_gene: NA; v_gene: TRBV27; abundance: NA; CDR3aa: CASSFLGSGNTIYF; CDR3nt: TGTGCCAGCAGCTTTCTGGGGTCTGGAAACACCATATATTTT
j_gene: TRBJ2-1; d_gene: NA; v_gene: TRBV10-1; abundance: NA; CDR3aa: CASSDVPFGYNEQFF; CDR3nt: TGCGCCAGCAGTGATGTCCCATTCGGCTACAATGAGCAGTTCTTC
j_gene: TRBJ1-1; d_gene: NA; v_gene: TRBV28; abundance: NA; CDR3aa: CASSLVLGAEAFF; CDR3nt: TGTGCCAGCAGTCTCGTACTGGGCGCTGAAGCTTTCTTT
j_gene: TRBJ1-1; d_gene: NA; v_gene: TRBV4-1; abundance: NA; CDR3aa: CASSQVWGGGTEAFF; CDR3nt: TGCGCCAGCAGCCAAGTTTGGGGCGGTGGCACTGAAGCTTTCTTT
j_gene: TRBJ1-1; d_gene: TRBD1; v_gene: TRBV6-6; abundance: NA; CDR3aa: CASRPTGEGAEAFF; CDR3nt: TGTGCCAGCAGACCAACAGGGGAAGGCGCTGAAGCTTTCTTT
j_gene: TRBJ1-2; d_gene: TRBD1; v_gene: TRBV6-1; abundance: once; CDR3aa: CASSGYRGSNYGYTF; CDR3nt: TGTGCCAGCAGTGGGTACAGGGGTTCTAACTATGGCTACACCTTC
j_gene: TRBJ2-7; d_gene: NA; v_gene: TRBV4-2; abundance: NA; CDR3aa: CASSQGVVEYYEQYF; CDR3nt: TGTGCCAGCAGCCAAGGGGTCGTGGAATACTACGAGCAGTACTTC
j_gene: TRBJ1-2; d_gene: NA; v_gene: TRBV27; abundance: NA; CDR3aa: CASSEDGGNYGYTF; CDR3nt: TGTGCCAGCAGTGAAGATGGGGGTAACTATGGCTACACCTTC
j_gene: TRBJ2-4; d_gene: NA; v_gene: TRBV9; abundance: NA; CDR3aa: CASSVGGVKNIQYF; CDR3nt: TGTGCCAGCAGCGTAGGTGGGGTCAAAAACATTCAGTACTTC
j_gene: TRBJ2-2; d_gene: NA; v_gene: TRBV6-1; abundance: NA; CDR3aa: CASRVQGPGELFF; CDR3nt: TGTGCCAGCAGAGTACAGGGCCCCGGGGAGCTGTTTTTT
j_gene: TRBJ2-5; d_gene: NA; v_gene: TRBV10-3; abundance: once; CDR3aa: CAISEEAANQETQYF; CDR3nt: TGTGCCATCAGTGAAGAGGCGGCCAACCAAGAGACCCAGTACTTC
j_gene: TRBJ2-3; d_gene: NA; v_gene: TRBV2; abundance: NA; CDR3aa: CASSEGGFSSTDTQYF; CDR3nt: TGTGCCAGCAGTGAAGGGGGGTTCTCTAGCACAGATACGCAGTATTTT
j_gene: TRBJ2-7; d_gene: NA; v_gene: TRBV5-4; abundance: NA; CDR3aa: CASSFRSRAYEQYF; CDR3nt: TGTGCCAGCAGCTTCCGTAGCCGCGCCTACGAGCAGTACTTC
j_gene: TRBJ1-1; d_gene: NA; v_gene: TRBV30; abundance: few; CDR3aa: CAWSGRSTEAFF; CDR3nt: TGTGCCTGGAGTGGGAGGAGCACTGAAGCTTTCTTT
j_gene: TRBJ2-1; d_gene: TRBD2; v_gene: TRBV5-1; abundance: NA; CDR3aa: CASSLAGVGHEQFF; CDR3nt: TGCGCCAGCAGCTTAGCGGGAGTAGGCCATGAGCAGTTCTTC
j_gene: TRBJ2-1; d_gene: TRBD2; v_gene: TRBV19; abundance: NA; CDR3aa: CASSRGTSGSYDEQFF; CDR3nt: TGTGCCAGTAGTCGGGGGACTAGCGGGAGTTACGATGAGCAGTTCTTC
j_gene: TRBJ2-1; d_gene: NA; v_gene: TRBV5-1; abundance: NA; CDR3aa: CASSLRLDEQFF; CDR3nt: TGCGCCAGCAGCTTGAGGCTTGATGAGCAGTTCTTC
j_gene: TRBJ1-2; d_gene: NA; v_gene: TRBV11-2; abundance: NA; CDR3aa: CASSSEGANYGYTF; CDR3nt: TGTGCCAGCAGCTCGGAGGGAGCTAACTATGGCTACACCTTC
j_gene: TRBJ1-5; d_gene: TRBD1; v_gene: TRBV28; abundance: NA; CDR3aa: CASSFGQEHQPQHF; CDR3nt: TGTGCCAGCAGTTTCGGACAGGAGCATCAGCCCCAGCATTTT